Each of the 18 T cell receptor beta chains below was sequenced from the same sample in a study of technical replicates of blood from a handful of donors (dated by TCRdb to 2017 to 2019). Receptor amplification or capture employed the immunoSEQ multiplex PCR assay. TCRdb retrieved this table from immuneACCESS and kept in-frame rearrangements only. Not all clones are present; in checked studies, unresolved V genes account for under half, and no reason is known for the remainder. The sample has about 67,000 clones on record, 95% to 98% of them singletons. Of the sample, over 0.15% is held by the ten largest clones. The sequencing input was T cells isolated from PBMCs. The source is a human donor in good health.

This chain connects TRBV9 to TRBJ1-4, with 10 nucleotides matching TRBD1. This CDR3 spans 16 amino acids. V lost 3 bases and J lost 7; bases outside the gene matches: 9. CDR1 and CDR2 (germline): SGDLS, YYNGEE. The CDR3 reads CASSGGDRGRSEKLFF. CDR3 nucleotides: TGTGCCAGCAGCGGGGGGGACAGGGGAAGAAGTGAAAAACTGTTTTTT.

This clone was picked up one time. This chain connects TRBV28 to TRBJ2-7; possibly TRBD2 for D (7 bases). The CDR3 is 14 residues long. Trimming took off 8 bases at V and 3 bases at J, with 17 bases between the two ends. The germline gives CDR1 MDHEN, CDR2 SYDVKM. The CDR3 here is CASQDPGGSYEQYF. The CDR3 DNA is TGTGCCAGCCAAGACCCGGGGGGCAGCTACGAGCAGTACTTC.

The rearrangement uses TRBV30 and TRBJ2-7; 7 bases are shared with TRBD2. There are 12 residues in the CDR3. V was clipped by 3 bases and J by 7 bases; unmatched bases: 6. Germline CDR1 reads GTSNPN; CDR2 reads SVGIG (reference sequence). The CDR3 region has the DNA TGTGCCTGGAGGGGCCCCGGGGGGGAGCAGTACTTC. It is translated as CAWRGPGGEQYF. Drawing the rest from reference TRBV30 and TRBJ2-7, the complete variable domain is SQTIHQWPATLVQPVGSPLSLECTVEGTSNPNLYWYRQAAGRGLQLLFYSVGIGQISSEVPQNLSASRPQDRQFILSSKKLLLSDSGFYLCAWRGPGGEQYFGPGTRLTVT.

The chain couples TRBV6-5 to TRBJ1-1; no definite D call. Trimming shortened V by 7 bases and J by 4 bases, and 13 bases separated the two germline ends. Per the germline V gene, CDR1 is MNHEY and CDR2 is SVGAGI. The length of the CDR3 is 13 residues. DNA for the CDR3: TGTGCCAGCACCACCGGAGAAGCCACTGAAGCTTTCTTT. Amino acid sequence: CASTTGEATEAFF.

Written as DNA, the CDR3 is TGTGCCAGCAGCTTAGGGACAGGGGCTGTTGGCTACACCTTC. It specifies CASSLGTGAVGYTF. The gene calls are TRBV7-9 and TRBJ1-2; 9 nucleotides align to TRBD1. This CDR3 is built from 14 residues. Trimming removed 1 base from V and 7 bases from J; junction bases left unmatched: 4. CDR1 and CDR2 (germline): SEHNR, FQNEAQ (reference sequence).

The chain uses TRBV6-1 and TRBJ2-3, with D perhaps TRBD2 (5 bases). V was trimmed by 0 bases and J by 0 bases, leaving 16 bases between them. The CDR3 totals 18 residues. Germline loops: CDR1 MNHNS, CDR2 SASEGT. CDR3: CASSEALAGLSSTDTQYF. As DNA, the CDR3 is TGTGCCAGCAGTGAAGCTCTGGCGGGTTTGTCTAGCACAGATACGCAGTATTTT.

V gene TRBV30 combines with J gene TRBJ1-3; TRBD1 matches 7 bases. The CDR3 loop spans 14 amino acids. The ends lost 7 bases at V and 3 bases at J; junction bases unmatched: 9. Germline values: CDR1 GTSNPN, CDR2 SVGIG (reference sequence). CDR3 DNA: TGTGCCTCCTCGAGGACAGGCATTGGAAACACCATATATTTT. It yields the protein CASSRTGIGNTIYF.

The rearrangement uses TRBV7-6 and TRBJ2-3, with 9 bases identical to TRBD1. With 1 base clipped from V and 5 bases from J, the junction kept 7 bases outside the gene matches. Germline V gene data show CDR1 as SGHVS and CDR2 as FNYEAQ. This CDR3 contains 16 residues. Here the CDR3 reads CASSLGRTGVRDTQYF. The DNA for the CDR3 is TGTGCCAGCAGCTTAGGGCGGACAGGGGTGAGAGATACGCAGTATTTT.

The chain uses TRBV11-2 and TRBJ2-3, with 13 bases lining up with TRBD2. The V segment lost 5 bases and the J segment 3 bases; nucleotides outside the gene matches: 2. CDR1 SGHAT and CDR2 FQNNGV come from the germline V gene. The CDR3 has 15 residues. Here the CDR3 DNA reads TGTGCCAGCAGCGGGGGACTAGCGGGGACAGATACGCAGTATTTT. Encoded protein: CASSGGLAGTDTQYF.

The chain joins TRBV29-1 to TRBJ1-2, with D hard to call. The CDR3 loop spans 11 amino acids. CDR1 and CDR2 from the germline V gene are SQVTM and ANQGSEA. Trimming shortened V by 5 bases and J by 5 bases, and 9 bases separated the two germline ends. The CDR3 DNA reads as TGCAGCGTTCGGGGATTATATGGCTACACCTTC. Residues: CSVRGLYGYTF.

The CDR3 spells CASSLVFGGAGGELFF. CDR3 bases: TGTGCCAGCAGCTTAGTGTTCGGGGGAGCCGGCGGGGAGCTGTTTTTT. This chain connects TRBV7-8 to TRBJ2-2; possibly TRBD2 for D (6 bases). In germline, CDR1 is SGHVS, CDR2 FQNEAQ. The CDR3 length is 16 residues. V lost 1 base and J lost 7, with 16 bases in between.

The genes are TRBV30 and TRBJ1-2; the D gene is possibly TRBD1 (6 bases). The CDR3 covers 12 residues. Per germline, CDR1 GTSNPN and CDR2 SVGIG (reference sequence). The ends were cut back, 0 bases at V and 13 bases at J, with 15 bases in the middle. CDR3 region: CAWSVTGIFTTF. CDR3 nucleotide sequence: TGTGCCTGGAGTGTTACAGGGATCTTTACCACCTTC.

The chain links TRBV11-2 to TRBJ2-5; maybe TRBD2 (5 bases). Trimming took off 4 bases at V and 6 bases at J, with 15 bases between the two ends. Germline V gives CDR1 SGHAT, CDR2 FQNNGV. CDR3 size: 14 residues. The CDR3 region has the DNA TGTGCCAGCAGCTCCGGGATTGGCCTGAAGACCCAGTACTTC. Protein sequence: CASSSGIGLKTQYF.

The DNA for the CDR3 is TGTGCCAGCAGTTACCCGACGACAGGGGTGGGTGAGCAGTTCTTC. Its translation: CASSYPTTGVGEQFF. J is TRBJ2-1 and V is TRBV6-5; 8 nucleotides line up with TRBD1. J lost 9 bases, V lost 2 bases, and 9 bases had no gene match. This CDR3 has 15 residues. Germline V lookup: CDR1 MNHEY, CDR2 SVGAGI.

The V and J genes are TRBV5-1 and TRBJ2-5, with 8 bases aligning to TRBD2. Germline V gene sequence: CDR1 SGHRS, CDR2 YFSETQ. V lost 1 base to trimming and J lost 5 bases; unmatched junction nucleotides: 7. The CDR3 has 15 residues. CDR3 region: CASSLFREGRETQYF. The CDR3, as DNA: TGCGCCAGCAGCTTGTTTCGGGAGGGGAGGGAGACCCAGTACTTC.

This rearrangement joins TRBV7-2 to TRBJ2-7; TRBD2 is a possible D gene (7 bases). The CDR3 totals 14 residues. CDR1 is SGHTA and CDR2 is FQGNSA in the germline V gene. Trimming removed 5 bases at V and 4 bases at J, with 15 bases between. The CDR3 here is CASSRGVGAYEQYF. CDR3 sequence (DNA): TGTGCCAGCAGCCGGGGGGTGGGGGCTTACGAGCAGTACTTC.

This sequence joins TRBV18 and TRBJ2-1; TRBD2 aligns across 7 bases. Germline lookup yields CDR1 KGHSH and CDR2 LQKENI. The CDR3 length is 15 residues. The V segment lost 5 bases and the J segment 1 base; nucleotides outside the gene matches: 5. The CDR3 bases are TGTGCCAGCTCAGAGTCTAGCGGTTCCTACAATGAGCAGTTCTTC. Its translation: CASSESSGSYNEQFF. The full variable domain, completed using reference TRBV18 and TRBJ2-1, is NAGVMQNPRHLVRRRGQEARLRCSPMKGHSHVYWYRQLPEEGLKFMVYLQKENIIDESGMPKERFSAEFPKEGPSILRIQQVVRGDSAAYFCASSESSGSYNEQFFGPGTRLTVL.

The chain joins TRBV30 to TRBJ2-2; 7 bases agree with TRBD2. V dropped 1 base and J dropped 6; count of bases not matched to a gene: 5. Germline V gives CDR1 GTSNPN, CDR2 SVGIG (reference sequence). This CDR3 spans 14 amino acids. The CDR3 loop is CAWSGGGIAGELFF. CDR3 nucleotide sequence: TGTGCCTGGAGTGGGGGAGGGATCGCCGGGGAGCTGTTTTTT.